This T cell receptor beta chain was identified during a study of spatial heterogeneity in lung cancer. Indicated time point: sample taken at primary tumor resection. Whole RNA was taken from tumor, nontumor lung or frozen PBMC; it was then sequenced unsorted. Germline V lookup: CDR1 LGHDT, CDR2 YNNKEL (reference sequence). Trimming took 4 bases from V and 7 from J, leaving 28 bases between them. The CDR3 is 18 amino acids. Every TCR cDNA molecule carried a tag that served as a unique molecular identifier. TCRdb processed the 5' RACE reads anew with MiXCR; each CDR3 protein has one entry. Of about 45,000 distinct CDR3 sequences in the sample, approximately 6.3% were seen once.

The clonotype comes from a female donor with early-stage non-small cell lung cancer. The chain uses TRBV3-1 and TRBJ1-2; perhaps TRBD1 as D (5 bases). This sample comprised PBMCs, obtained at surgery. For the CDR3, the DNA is TGTGCCAGCAGCCTTAACGGATTGATCCCGTGGGGCCCCTCTGGCTACACCTTC. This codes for CASSLNGLIPWGPSGYTF.